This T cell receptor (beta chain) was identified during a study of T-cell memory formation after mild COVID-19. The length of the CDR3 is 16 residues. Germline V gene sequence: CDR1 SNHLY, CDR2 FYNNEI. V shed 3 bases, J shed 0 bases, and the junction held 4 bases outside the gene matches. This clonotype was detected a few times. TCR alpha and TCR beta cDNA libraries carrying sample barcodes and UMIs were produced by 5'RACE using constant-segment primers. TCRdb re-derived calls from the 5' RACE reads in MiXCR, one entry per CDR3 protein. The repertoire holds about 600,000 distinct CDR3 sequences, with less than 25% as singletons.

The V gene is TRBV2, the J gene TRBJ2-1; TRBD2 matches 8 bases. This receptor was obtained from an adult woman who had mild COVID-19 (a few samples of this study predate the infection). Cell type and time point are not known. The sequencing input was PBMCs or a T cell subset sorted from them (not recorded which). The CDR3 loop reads CASSDGGLDSYNEQFF. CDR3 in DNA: TGTGCCAGCAGTGATGGGGGACTAGACTCCTACAATGAGCAGTTCTTC.